Sequencing of this T cell receptor beta chain was carried out in a study of a mutant IDH1 vaccine in newly diagnosed glioma. Profiling relied on immunoSEQ multiplex PCR, and the TCRdb table lists in-frame clones only, not all of them. This repertoire shows 50,000 to 75,000 clones, about 74% found once; its top ten account for around 4.5%. Noted time point: week 35, safety follow-up. Vaccine doses each comprised 300 ug of mutant IDH1 20-mer peptide, with topical imiquimod. Note on this clone: As yet, its antigen is unknown.

The CDR3 length is 14 residues. CDR1 and CDR2 (germline): MNHEY, SMNVEV (reference sequence). The V and J ends lost 6 bases and 4 bases respectively, with 15 bases between them. This material consisted of PBMCs, taken from a glioma patient whose treatment included an IDH1 peptide vaccine. This chain joins TRBV27 and TRBJ1-1; D is possibly TRBD1 (5 bases). This clonotype originated in a middle-aged man with glioma. The CDR3 DNA reads TGTGCCAGCAGACCTAAGGGGCCCGGCACTGAAGCTTTCTTT. Its protein product is CASRPKGPGTEAFF.